The present T cell receptor beta chain was sequenced within a study of metastatic and nonmetastatic thyroid tumors. Study overall: Repertoire comparisons spanned blood and tumor or nodule tissue from malignant and benign thyroid patients. Study conclusions and caveats: The study reportedly found significantly higher TCR beta diversity in malignant thyroid tumors than benign nodules, in blood and tumor.

In the original analysis: A classifier for distant metastasis in papillary thyroid cancer was constructed using CDR3 differences observed across clinicopathological groups. With MiXCR, TCRdb called clones anew from the PCR reads. For this entry, the V and J calls and clone size follow TCRdb and not the study's own pipeline. The sample has 30,000 or so clones, 20% seen once; the top ten hold 8%. Not a single patient had been given any form of treatment at any point before undergoing thyroid surgery. This clone was counted many times. What it binds is not known. The source is a female donor with papillary thyroid cancer or a benign thyroid nodule (not recorded which). Some clones in this sample may be carry-over from other donors' samples. Sequenced sample: blood.

The CDR3 here is CASSQDLPSGGEHEQFF. CDR3 DNA: TGTGCCAGCAGCCAAGATCTGCCTAGCGGGGGGGAACATGAGCAGTTCTTC. The chain links TRBV3-1 to TRBJ2-1, with 12 bases aligning to TRBD2. V shed 0 bases and J 8 bases; nucleotides not matched to a gene: 8. This CDR3 comprises 17 residues. CDR1 LGHDT and CDR2 YNNKEL come from the germline V gene (reference sequence).